This passage covers 13 T cell receptor beta chains from one sample sequenced in a study of blood T cell repertoires in COVID-19. The method was immunoSEQ multiplex PCR; TCRdb's version includes in-frame clones alone and lacks a portion of them. The top ten hold 22% of the sample, which has 80,000 to 100,000 clones, 86% seen once. Sequenced sample: peripheral blood. Source of these receptors: a woman of 80 years or more in a cohort sampled during active or convalescent COVID-19.

The chain couples TRBV10-3 to TRBJ1-5; TRBD1 is a possible D gene (6 bases). CDR1 and CDR2 from the germline V gene are ENHRY and SYGVKD. This CDR3 comprises 14 residues. The V and J ends lost 5 bases and 6 bases respectively, with 14 bases between them. Written as DNA, the CDR3 is TGTGCCATCAGTACCAGGGGAATTGGTCAGCCCCAGCATTTT. Protein sequence: CAISTRGIGQPQHF.

The chain combines TRBV6-1 with TRBJ1-5; possible D gene TRBD1, 5 bases. Germline V gene lookup returns CDR1 MNHNS and CDR2 SASEGT. Between the trimmed V and J ends, which lost 2 bases and 7 bases, there was a span of 9 bases. The CDR3 extends over 13 amino acids. The CDR3 DNA reads as TGTGCCAGCAGTGAAATAGGGGAACAGCCCCAGCATTTT. This translates into CASSEIGEQPQHF.

V usage is TRBV19 and J usage is TRBJ1-5; D is undetermined. The CDR3 has 16 amino acids. Germline V gives CDR1 LNHDA, CDR2 SQIVND (reference sequence). Trimming pared 3 bases from V and 4 bases from J, leaving 16 bases between. This CDR3 reads CASSMSQAVLNQPQHF. The CDR3 DNA is TGTGCCAGTAGTATGAGCCAGGCAGTGCTAAATCAGCCCCAGCATTTT.

V usage is TRBV6-5 and J usage is TRBJ2-1; 11 bases agree with TRBD2. Germline V gene lookup returns CDR1 MNHEY and CDR2 SVGAGI. The CDR3 has 14 amino acids. Trimming took 5 bases from V and 7 from J; bases not matched to a gene: 4. CDR3 coding DNA: TGTGCCAGCAGTCCAAGGACTAGCGGGAATGAGCAGTTCTTC. Protein: CASSPRTSGNEQFF.

Comment on this clone: One end of the junction does not line up with germline, which may come from a read error. The chain combines TRBV6-6 with TRBJ2-2, with 9 bases matching TRBD1. This CDR3 spans 16 amino acids. In germline, CDR1 is MNHNY, CDR2 SVGAGI (reference sequence). CDR3 in DNA: TGTGTCAGCTGTACCGGGACAGGGTTTCCCACCGGGGAGCTGTTTTTT. Protein product: CVSCTGTGFPTGELFF.

The chain has TRBV4-1 and TRBJ1-2; D unresolved. The germline CDR1 and CDR2 sequences are MGHRA and YSYEKL. The CDR3 runs to 13 residues. The ends were cut back, 0 bases at V and 4 bases at J, with 6 bases in the middle. This CDR3 is CASSQDTRYGYTF. In DNA, the CDR3 is TGCGCCAGCAGCCAAGATACGCGCTATGGCTACACCTTC.

This clone was observed a few times. The chain recombines TRBV5-1 with TRBJ2-5; D unclear. The germline CDR1 and CDR2 sequences are SGHRS and YFSETQ. The CDR3 extends over 16 amino acids. Deletions cut 0 bases from V and 3 bases from J, with 15 bases between. The CDR3 bases are TGCGCCAGCAGCTTGGGGGCTTTCATGATAGAAGAGACCCAGTACTTC. Protein: CASSLGAFMIEETQYF.

The gene calls are TRBV11-1 and TRBJ2-1; 7 nucleotides align to TRBD2. The germline gives CDR1 SGHAT, CDR2 FQDESV (reference sequence). This CDR3 is built from 15 residues. V shed 5 bases and J 4 bases; nucleotides not matched to a gene: 8. This CDR3 reads CASSQSSGQYNEQFF. CDR3 nucleotide sequence: TGTGCCAGCAGCCAATCTAGCGGTCAGTACAATGAGCAGTTCTTC.

The chain has TRBV28 and TRBJ1-1, with a weak D call TRBD1 (6 bases). Trimming shortened V by 1 base and J by 1 base, and 10 bases separated the two germline ends. The germline V gene encodes CDR1 MDHEN and CDR2 SYDVKM. CDR3 size: 15 residues. CDR3 in DNA: TGTGCCAGCAGTTTATTGATACAGGGGAACACTGAAGCTTTCTTT. Translating it yields CASSLLIQGNTEAFF.

V gene TRBV3-1 (or the pseudogene TRBV3-2) combines with J gene TRBJ2-5; the match to TRBD2 covers 8 bases. The CDR3 contains 17 residues. V dropped 0 bases and J dropped 5; count of bases not matched to a gene: 11. The germline gives CDR1 LGHDT, CDR2 YNNKEL (reference sequence). CDR3 residues: CASSQDLGAGEGETQYF. The DNA of the CDR3 is TGTGCCAGCAGCCAAGATTTAGGAGCGGGAGAAGGGGAGACCCAGTACTTC.

This clone was recorded once. The V and J genes are TRBV28 and TRBJ2-5, with no clear D. The CDR3 runs 13 residues. Germline-derived CDR1 and CDR2 are MDHEN and SYDVKM. V shed 3 bases and J shed 0 bases, with 5 bases lying between them. Here the CDR3 DNA reads TGTGCCAGCAGTTTTCCCAACCAAGAGACCCAGTACTTC. Its translation is CASSFPNQETQYF.

This clone was seen at least ten times. This chain uses TRBV18 with TRBJ2-1, with TRBD2 as a possible D gene (5 bases). The CDR3 contains 12 residues. With 1 base removed from V and 10 bases from J, the gap between germline ends came to 8 bases. Germline V gives CDR1 KGHSH, CDR2 LQKENI. The CDR3 DNA sequence: TGTGCCAGCTCACCACAGAGGGAGGAGCAGTTCTTC. This gives the protein CASSPQREEQFF.

The chain couples TRBV3-1 (or the pseudogene TRBV3-2) to TRBJ1-6; 8 nucleotides line up with TRBD1. The trim removed 5 bases at V and 7 bases at J, leaving 7 bases unmatched. The CDR3 is made up of 15 amino acids. CDR1 and CDR2 (germline): LGHDT, YNNKEL (reference sequence). As DNA, the CDR3 is TGTGCCAGCAGCGACAGGGGCTCTGGGAATTCACCCCTCCACTTT. Residues: CASSDRGSGNSPLHF.